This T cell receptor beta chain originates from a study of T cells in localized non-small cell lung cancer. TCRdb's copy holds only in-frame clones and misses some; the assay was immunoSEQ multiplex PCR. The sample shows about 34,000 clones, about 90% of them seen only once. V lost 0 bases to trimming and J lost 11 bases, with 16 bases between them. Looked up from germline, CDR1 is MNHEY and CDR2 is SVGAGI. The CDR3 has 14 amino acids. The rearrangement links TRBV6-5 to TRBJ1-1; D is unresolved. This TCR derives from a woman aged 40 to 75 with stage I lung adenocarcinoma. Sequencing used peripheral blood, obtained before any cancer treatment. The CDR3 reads CASSYSKSSGSAFF. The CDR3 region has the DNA TGTGCCAGCAGTTACTCCAAAAGTAGTGGTTCTGCTTTCTTT.